The clone carrying this TCR beta chain occurred once. Antigen specificity is unknown. This entry belongs to a study of cytomegalovirus exposure and HLA in healthy donors. Study outcomes and limitations: Among the sequence variants, a highly shared cluster was likely an artifact of sequencing. In a later analysis, fewer than 20,000 TCR beta sequences were associated with HLA alleles at 0.05 false discovery rate. CMV antigen specificity was confirmed in vitro for a few CMV-associated chains.

Amplification used 60 Vbeta primers and 13 Jbeta primers. The data were produced by immunoSEQ multiplex PCR, yet TCRdb's version contains in-frame clones alone and is incomplete. The table has 95,000 to 100,000 clones, 65% to 85% seen once. Germline values: CDR1 LGHNT, CDR2 FRNRAP. The CDR3 extends over 17 amino acids. The V segment lost 4 bases and the J segment 7 bases; nucleotides outside the gene matches: 10. The sequence was collected from a woman aged 40-49 years in good health and CMV-seronegative. V and J are TRBV12-5 and TRBJ2-1, with 13 bases lining up with TRBD2. Sample: PBMCs. The CDR3: CASGSTTGTSGKNEQFF. The CDR3 bases are TGTGCTAGTGGTTCTACTACCGGGACTAGCGGGAAGAATGAGCAGTTCTTC.